This T cell receptor beta chain was retrieved from a study of cytomegalovirus exposure and HLA in healthy donors. Notes on the study in general: An analysis done earlier found most TCR beta V segments productive about 87% or about 30% of the time.

The CDR3 has 12 amino acids. Germline V gene data show CDR1 as MDHEN and CDR2 as SYDVKM. V was shortened by 10 bases and J by 5 bases, with 11 bases between the two germline ends. A word on this clone: Its matching antigen is unknown.

Primers included in the PCR were 60 Vbeta and 13 Jbeta primers. TCRdb's copy holds only in-frame clones and misses some; the assay was immunoSEQ multiplex PCR. The sample shows approximately 110,000 clones, approximately 80% of them seen only once. The TCR comes from a man over 45 in good health and CMV-seronegative. The chain carries TRBV28 and TRBJ1-4; tentatively, D is TRBD1 (6 bases). Sequencing was performed on PBMCs. CDR3 sequence: CATDSMNEKLFF. In nucleotides, the CDR3 is TGTGCCACGGACAGCATGAATGAAAAACTGTTTTTT.